The clone carrying this TCR beta chain was seen just once. Its antigen is not identified. This specimen comes from a study of OX40 agonist ivuxolimab in advanced cancers. Turning to the study itself: Allowance was made for prior anti-PD-1, anti-PD-L1 or anti-CTLA-4 therapy, and roughly 39% had some.

The table came from immunoSEQ multiplex PCR; TCRdb's copy has only in-frame clones and leaves some out. This table has roughly 89,000 clones, more than 80% appearing once. The study's findings and limits: Low normalized clonal expansion also occurred in some nonresponding patients. Averaged across samples, CD8+ T cells carried more expanded clones than CD4+ did. Expansion of clones was among the lowest in partial responders at 0.1-3.0 mg/kg.

This TCR came from an adult with an advanced solid tumor such as melanoma, head and neck, liver or kidney cancer. Sequences were derived from CD4+ or CD8+ T cells sorted from blood, sampled in a trial of the OX40 agonist ivuxolimab.

CDR3 nucleotide sequence: TGCGCCAGCAGCCAAGTTGTAGCGGGAGGGCGAGTAGATACGCAGTATTTT. Translated: CASSQVVAGGRVDTQYF. The J gene is TRBJ2-3, the V gene TRBV4-1; 11 bases align to TRBD2. The germline CDR1 and CDR2 sequences are MGHRA and YSYEKL. V lost 1 base to trimming and J lost 5 bases; unmatched junction nucleotides: 8. This CDR3 contains 17 residues.